What follows are 29 T cell receptor beta chains derived from one specimen sequenced in a study of T cells in Graves' hyperthyroidism and ophthalmopathy. Researchers amplified the TCR beta CDR3 regions from RNA transcripts. First-round RT-PCR of the TCR CDR3 relied on the HTBI primer set. TCRdb redid the calling of the multiplex PCR reads with MiXCR, one entry per CDR3 protein. The sample holds around 660,000 distinct CDR3 sequences, 45% seen once. The sample consisted of peripheral blood or thyroid tissue (not recorded which). The source of these receptors is an adult man with Graves' disease, either hyperthyroidism or ophthalmopathy (not recorded which).

This clonotype has at least ten counts. The genes are TRBV29-1 and TRBJ1-4; 8 nucleotides line up with TRBD1. V was pared by 6 bases and J by 7 bases, with 7 bases of the junction left unmatched. CDR1 is SQVTM, CDR2 ANQGSEA, per germline. This CDR3 spans 13 amino acids. The CDR3 bases are TGCAGCGTAATCCGGACAGGGCGTGAAAAACTGTTTTTT. Translated: CSVIRTGREKLFF.

The DNA of the CDR3 is TGTGCCAGCAGCAATAGCGGGGCGGGCCGACAGACCCAGTACTTC. Translating gives CASSNSGAGRQTQYF. This chain uses TRBV2 with TRBJ2-5; 8 bases are a match to TRBD2. V lost 6 bases and J lost 6; bases outside the gene matches: 12. Germline V CDR1 and CDR2: SNHLY, FYNNEI. This CDR3 is 15 amino acids long.

The rearrangement links TRBV7-9 to TRBJ2-2; tentatively, D is TRBD1 (6 bases). The CDR3 consists of 15 residues. Germline-derived CDR1 and CDR2 are SEHNR and FQNEAQ (reference sequence). V lost 5 bases, J lost 1 base, and 11 bases lay in between. CDR3 amino acids: CASSMGHLNTGELFF. Written as DNA, the CDR3 is TGTGCCAGCAGCATGGGACACCTGAACACCGGGGAGCTGTTTTTT.

Notes on this clonotype: The junction departs from germline at one end; a sequencing error may be responsible. This chain uses TRBV10-3 with TRBJ1-1; D unresolved. The CDR3 has 11 amino acids. Germline V gene data show CDR1 as ENHRY and CDR2 as SYGVKD. The CDR3 loop reads CASSEGGEAFF. The CDR3 coding sequence is TGTGCCAGCAGTGAGGGCGGCGAAGCTTTCTTT.

In this sample, this clonotype turned up many times. The chain combines TRBV25-1 with TRBJ1-4; 9 bases align to TRBD1. V lost 7 bases to trimming and J lost 5 bases; unmatched junction nucleotides: 2. There are 13 residues in the CDR3. From germline, CDR1 is MGHDK and CDR2 SYGVNS. For the CDR3, the DNA is TGTGCCAGCAACACAGGGGGCAATGAAAAACTGTTTTTT. This translates into CASNTGGNEKLFF.

The chain joins TRBV7-9 to TRBJ2-7; no clear D. The length of the CDR3 is 16 residues. Trimming took off 1 base at V and 2 bases at J, with 15 bases between the two ends. The germline V gene has CDR1 SEHNR and CDR2 FQNEAQ (reference sequence). This CDR3 reads CASSLDAFGYTYEQYF. DNA for the CDR3: TGTGCCAGCAGCTTAGACGCCTTTGGCTACACCTACGAGCAGTACTTC.

This clonotype came up many times. The chain has TRBV15 and TRBJ2-7; TRBD2 matches at 9 bases. This CDR3 region has 15 residues. V gave up 3 bases and J gave up 5 bases; unmatched junction bases: 8. CDR1 is LNHNV and CDR2 is YYDKDF in the germline V gene (reference sequence). In DNA form, the CDR3 reads TGTGCCACCAGCAGGTTCGATAGCGGGAGCGACGAGCAGTACTTC. Translation gives CATSRFDSGSDEQYF.

The V and J genes are TRBV12-3 or TRBV12-4 and TRBJ1-4, with TRBD1 matching over 9 bases. CDR3 length equals 18 residues. V lost 6 bases, J lost 2 bases, and 13 bases stayed unmatched. For the CDR3, the DNA is TGTGCCAGCAGCCCCGCACTTACAGGGGGCACGACTAATGAAAAACTGTTTTTT. It specifies CASSPALTGGTTNEKLFF.

This chain uses TRBV7-2 with TRBJ1-1; 7 bases map to TRBD1. CDR3 length equals 14 residues. The ends lost 6 bases at V and 6 bases at J; junction bases unmatched: 10. Germline lookup yields CDR1 SGHTA and CDR2 FQGNSA. The CDR3 loop reads CASSSGQLKSEAFF. DNA of the CDR3: TGTGCCAGCAGTTCGGGACAGCTTAAATCTGAAGCTTTCTTT.

The gene calls are TRBV7-9 and TRBJ1-2; 8 bases fit TRBD1. V dropped 4 bases and J dropped 4; count of bases not matched to a gene: 11. The CDR3 totals 16 residues. Germline CDR1 reads SEHNR; CDR2 reads FQNEAQ (reference sequence). The CDR3 loop reads CASSSPLDRGGYGYTF. The CDR3 DNA sequence: TGTGCCAGCAGCTCTCCCCTTGACAGGGGTGGCTATGGCTACACCTTC.

This clonotype was seen a few times. This chain joins TRBV7-6 and TRBJ1-6, with 7 bases identical to TRBD1. CDR3 size: 16 residues. Germline V gives CDR1 SGHVS, CDR2 FNYEAQ. V lost 6 bases to trimming and J lost 8 bases; unmatched junction nucleotides: 13. The CDR3 protein is CASSYNRGGADSPLHF. The CDR3 bases are TGTGCCAGCAGTTACAACAGGGGAGGAGCAGATTCACCCCTCCACTTT.

This clonotype has only a few counts. This chain joins TRBV2 and TRBJ2-7; TRBD1 might be the D (6 bases). Between the trimmed V and J ends, which lost 5 bases and 2 bases, there was a span of 16 bases. The CDR3 is 15 amino acids. CDR1 SNHLY and CDR2 FYNNEI come from the germline V gene. The CDR3 DNA sequence: TGTGCCAGCAGTCCGAACCCAGGGGCGGCCTACGAGCAGTACTTC. It translates to CASSPNPGAAYEQYF.

The genes are TRBV5-1 and TRBJ1-2, with D possibly matching TRBD1 (6 bases). V lost 4 bases to trimming and J lost 2 bases, with 21 bases between them. The CDR3 has 17 residues. CDR1 and CDR2 from the germline V gene are SGHRS and YFSETQ. The DNA of the CDR3 is TGCGCCAGCAGCGAAAACAGGCCTGACAGGAGGAACTATGGCTACACCTTC. It specifies CASSENRPDRRNYGYTF.

V is TRBV9 and J is TRBJ1-1; TRBD1 is a possible D gene (5 bases). CDR3 length: 14 residues. V lost 0 bases and J 5 bases, leaving 11 bases between the germline ends. Germline CDR1 SGDLS, CDR2 YYNGEE. CDR3 bases: TGTGCCAGCAGCGTAGAAGGGGCTGGAACTGAAGCTTTCTTT. It translates to CASSVEGAGTEAFF.

The sample holds a few counts of this clonotype. V and J are TRBV2 and TRBJ1-2; TRBD1 is a possible D gene (5 bases). The CDR3 is 14 amino acids. The V gene's germline CDR1 is SNHLY and CDR2 FYNNEI. The V gene lost 3 bases and the J gene lost 8 bases, with 16 bases spanning the gap. Here the CDR3 DNA reads TGTGCCAGCAGTGAGGGGACTCCCCTCTTAGGCTACACCTTC. Translating gives CASSEGTPLLGYTF.

This clonotype was recorded at least ten times. The CDR3 spells CASSQGQGARNSPLHF. CDR3 coding DNA: TGTGCCAGCAGCCAAGGACAGGGGGCACGCAATTCACCCCTCCACTTT. The J gene is TRBJ1-6, the V gene TRBV7-2; 11 nucleotides match TRBD1. Looked up from germline, CDR1 is SGHTA and CDR2 is FQGNSA. The length of the CDR3 is 16 residues. The junction had 7 bases not matched to a gene; V was cut back by 5 bases and J by 7 bases.

This clonotype was detected a few times. The rearrangement uses TRBV9 and TRBJ1-1; D is possibly TRBD1 (5 bases). The length of the CDR3 is 15 residues. Germline lookup yields CDR1 SGDLS and CDR2 YYNGEE. The V gene lost 0 bases and the J gene lost 4 bases, with 13 bases spanning the gap. The CDR3 DNA follows: TGTGCCAGCAGCGTAGGTGGCAGGGAGGGCACTGAAGCTTTCTTT. It translates to CASSVGGREGTEAFF.

The chain is built from TRBV29-1 and TRBJ1-2; TRBD1 agrees at 7 bases. Germline V CDR1 and CDR2: SQVTM, ANQGSEA. The trim removed 0 bases at V and 4 bases at J, leaving 5 bases unmatched. This CDR3 has 14 amino acids. The chain's CDR3 is CSVEDLQGGYGYTF. For the CDR3, the DNA is TGCAGCGTTGAAGATCTCCAGGGGGGCTATGGCTACACCTTC.

The chain uses TRBV19 and TRBJ2-5; TRBD1 matches at 7 bases. CDR1 and CDR2 from the germline V gene are LNHDA and SQIVND (reference sequence). Germline trimming cut 10 bases from V and 1 base from J; bases unmatched to any gene: 3. The CDR3 totals 12 residues. CDR3 sequence: CATGTVQETQYF. Written as DNA, the CDR3 is TGTGCCACCGGGACAGTCCAAGAGACCCAGTACTTC.

This clonotype came up a few times. The rearrangement links TRBV5-1 to TRBJ1-2; the D is unclear. CDR1 SGHRS and CDR2 YFSETQ come from the germline V gene. CDR3 size: 17 residues. V lost 3 bases to trimming and J lost 0 bases, with 18 bases between them. The CDR3 DNA sequence: TGCGCCAGCAGCTCTCCGGTAGGACCCGGGGCTAACTATGGCTACACCTTC. Amino acid sequence: CASSSPVGPGANYGYTF.

The gene calls are TRBV7-2 and TRBJ1-6; TRBD1 agrees at 8 bases. The CDR3 runs 16 residues. Per the germline V gene, CDR1 is SGHTA and CDR2 is FQGNSA. J gave up 9 bases and V 0 bases, and 7 bases lay outside the gene matches. This CDR3 is CASSLANQGASSPLHF. Here the CDR3 DNA reads TGTGCCAGCAGCTTAGCGAACCAGGGGGCAAGTTCACCCCTCCACTTT.

The chain employs TRBV2 and TRBJ1-2; D unresolved. The germline V gene has CDR1 SNHLY and CDR2 FYNNEI. The CDR3 is made up of 14 amino acids. V shed 6 bases and J shed 4 bases, with 15 bases lying between them. The CDR3 DNA reads as TGTGCCAGCAGACGGGGAGGCGTAAGCTATGGCTACACCTTC. It translates to CASRRGGVSYGYTF.

Comment on this clonotype: The final CDR3 position lacks the conserved phenylalanine or tryptophan, pointing to a likely read error. The genes are TRBV24-1 and TRBJ1-1; TRBD1 might be the D (6 bases). CDR3 length: 15 amino acids. Trimming stripped 2 bases from V and 11 bases from J, with 20 bases between. Germline values: CDR1 KGHDR, CDR2 SFDVKD. CDR3 sequence: CATSDSTGSFSGAFL. The CDR3 DNA is TGTGCCACCAGTGATTCAACAGGGTCCTTTTCTGGGGCTTTCCTT.

V is TRBV2 and J is TRBJ2-5; 7 bases match TRBD1. The CDR3 runs 13 residues. V was clipped by 4 bases and J by 1 base; unmatched bases: 0. Looked up from germline, CDR1 is SNHLY and CDR2 is FYNNEI. DNA for the CDR3: TGTGCCAGCAGTGCAGGGGGCCAAGAGACCCAGTACTTC. Its protein is CASSAGGQETQYF.

Concerning this clonotype: A junction end diverges from the germline sequence, so it may reflect a read error. The chain combines TRBV7-3 with TRBJ1-1, with D unresolved. CDR1 is SGHTA, CDR2 FQGTGA, per germline. CDR3 length: 15 amino acids. CDR3 sequence reads: CASSLTGGSNTKAFF. The CDR3 DNA reads as TGTGCCAGCAGCTTAACCGGAGGTTCGAACACTAAAGCTTTCTTT.

Remarks on this clonotype: A much larger clone is a single base away; this may be a read error. The rearrangement uses TRBV2 and TRBJ1-4, with TRBD1 matching over 9 bases. The CDR3 runs 13 residues. Germline-derived CDR1 and CDR2 are SNHLY and FYNNEI. Trimming at V came to 6 bases and at J to 7 bases, leaving 3 bases not matched to a gene. The CDR3 coding sequence is TGTGCCAGCAGACCGGACAGGGGTGAAAAACTGTTTTTT. Protein sequence: CASRPDRGEKLFF.

This clonotype was picked up many times. V usage is TRBV20-1 and J usage is TRBJ1-6; D is ambiguous. Per the germline V gene, CDR1 is DFQATT and CDR2 is SNEGSKA (reference sequence). Trimming stripped 4 bases from V and 8 bases from J, with 18 bases between. This CDR3 is built from 15 residues. DNA for the CDR3: TGCAGTGCTACCGGCCAGGTCAGACGGGATTCACCCCTCCACTTT. It is translated as CSATGQVRRDSPLHF.

The chain uses TRBV15 and TRBJ1-1, with D uncertain. CDR3 size: 19 residues. Germline V gene sequence: CDR1 LNHNV, CDR2 YYDKDF (reference sequence). Trimming cost V 0 bases and J 4 bases, with 24 bases left between them. The CDR3 sequence is CATSRDPRRTNMFGTEAFF. In DNA, the CDR3 is TGTGCCACCAGCAGAGATCCCCGTCGTACTAATATGTTCGGCACTGAAGCTTTCTTT.

In this sample, this clonotype turned up many times. J is TRBJ2-5 and V is TRBV19; TRBD1 aligns across 7 bases. V shed 3 bases and J 4 bases; nucleotides not matched to a gene: 5. The CDR3 contains 14 residues. Germline CDR1 is LNHDA and CDR2 is SQIVND (reference sequence). For the CDR3, the DNA is TGTGCCAGTAGTATCGACAGGGAGACAGAGACCCAGTACTTC. The encoded protein is CASSIDRETETQYF.